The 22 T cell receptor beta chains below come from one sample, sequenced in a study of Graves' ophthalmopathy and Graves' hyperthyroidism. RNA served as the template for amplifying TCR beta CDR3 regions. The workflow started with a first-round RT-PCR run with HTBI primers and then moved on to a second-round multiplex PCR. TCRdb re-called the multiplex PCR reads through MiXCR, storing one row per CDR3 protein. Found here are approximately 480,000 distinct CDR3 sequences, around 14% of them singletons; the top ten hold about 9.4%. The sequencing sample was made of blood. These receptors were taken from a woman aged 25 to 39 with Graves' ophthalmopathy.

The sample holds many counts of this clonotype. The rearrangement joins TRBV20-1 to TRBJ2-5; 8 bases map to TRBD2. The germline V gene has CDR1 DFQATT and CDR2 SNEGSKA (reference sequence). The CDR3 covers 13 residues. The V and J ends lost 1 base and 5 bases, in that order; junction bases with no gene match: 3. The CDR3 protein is CSARAAGVETQYF. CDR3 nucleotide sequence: TGCAGTGCTAGAGCAGCGGGGGTGGAGACCCAGTACTTC.

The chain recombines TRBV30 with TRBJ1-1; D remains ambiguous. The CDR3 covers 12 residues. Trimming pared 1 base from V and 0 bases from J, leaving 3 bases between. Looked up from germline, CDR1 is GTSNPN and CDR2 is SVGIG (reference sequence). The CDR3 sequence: CAWSGLNTEAFF. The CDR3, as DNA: TGTGCCTGGAGTGGCCTGAACACTGAAGCTTTCTTT.

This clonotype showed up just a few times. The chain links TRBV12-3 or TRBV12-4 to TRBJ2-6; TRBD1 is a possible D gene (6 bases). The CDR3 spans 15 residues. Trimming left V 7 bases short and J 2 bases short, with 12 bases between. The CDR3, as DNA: TGTGCCAGCAAGGCGACAGGAGCTGGGGCCAACGTCCTGACTTTC. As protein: CASKATGAGANVLTF.

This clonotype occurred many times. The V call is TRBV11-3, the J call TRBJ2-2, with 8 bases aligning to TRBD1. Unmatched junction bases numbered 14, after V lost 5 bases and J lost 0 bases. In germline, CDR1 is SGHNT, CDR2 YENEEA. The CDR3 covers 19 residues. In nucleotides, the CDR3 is TGTGCCAGCAGCATCCTCAACCGCAGGGGGCTATCGAACACCGGGGAGCTGTTTTTT. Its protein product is CASSILNRRGLSNTGELFF.

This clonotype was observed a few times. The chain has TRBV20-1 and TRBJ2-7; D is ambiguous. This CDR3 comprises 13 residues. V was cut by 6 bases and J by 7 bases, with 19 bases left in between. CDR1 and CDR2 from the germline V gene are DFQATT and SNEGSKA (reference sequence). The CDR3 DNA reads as TGCAGTGCCCCCAGCCAGGCAGGTTGGGAGCAGTACTTC. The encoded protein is CSAPSQAGWEQYF.

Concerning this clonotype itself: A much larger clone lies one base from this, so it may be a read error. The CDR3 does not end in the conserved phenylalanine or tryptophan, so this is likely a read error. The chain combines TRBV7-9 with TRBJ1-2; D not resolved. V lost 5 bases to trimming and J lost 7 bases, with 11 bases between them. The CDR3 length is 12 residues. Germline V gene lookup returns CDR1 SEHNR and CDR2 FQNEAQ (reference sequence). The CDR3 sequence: CASSPGGVGYTS. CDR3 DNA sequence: TGTGCCAGCAGCCCGGGCGGGGTTGGCTACACCTCC.

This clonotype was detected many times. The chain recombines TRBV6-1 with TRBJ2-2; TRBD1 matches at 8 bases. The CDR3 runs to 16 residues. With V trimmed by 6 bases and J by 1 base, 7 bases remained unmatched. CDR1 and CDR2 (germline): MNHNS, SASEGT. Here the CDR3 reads CASSPRGTGNTGELFF. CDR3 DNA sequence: TGTGCCAGCAGCCCCAGGGGGACAGGGAACACCGGGGAGCTGTTTTTT.

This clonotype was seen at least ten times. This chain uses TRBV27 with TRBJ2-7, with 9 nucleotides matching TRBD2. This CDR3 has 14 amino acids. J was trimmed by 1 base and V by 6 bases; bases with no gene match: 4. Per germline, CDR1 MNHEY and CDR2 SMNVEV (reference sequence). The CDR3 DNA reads TGTGCCAGCAGCCAGACTAGCGGTTCCTACGAGCAGTACTTC. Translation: CASSQTSGSYEQYF.

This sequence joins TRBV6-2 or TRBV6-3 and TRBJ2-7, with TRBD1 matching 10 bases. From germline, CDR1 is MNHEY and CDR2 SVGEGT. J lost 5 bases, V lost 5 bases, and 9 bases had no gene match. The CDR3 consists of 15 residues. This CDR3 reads CASSLRGQGKHEQYF. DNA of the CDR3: TGTGCCAGCAGTCTGAGGGGACAGGGGAAACACGAGCAGTACTTC.

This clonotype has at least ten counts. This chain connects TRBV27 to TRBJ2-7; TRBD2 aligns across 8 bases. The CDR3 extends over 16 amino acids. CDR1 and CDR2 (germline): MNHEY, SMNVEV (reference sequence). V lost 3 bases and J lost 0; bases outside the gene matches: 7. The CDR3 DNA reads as TGTGCCAGCAGTTTCCGAGCTAGCGGGTCCTCCTACGAGCAGTACTTC. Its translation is CASSFRASGSSYEQYF.

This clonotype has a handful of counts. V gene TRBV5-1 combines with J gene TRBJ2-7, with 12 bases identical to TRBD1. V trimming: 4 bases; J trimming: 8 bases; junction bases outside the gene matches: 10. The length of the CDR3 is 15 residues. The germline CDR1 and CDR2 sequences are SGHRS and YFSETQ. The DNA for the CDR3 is TGCGCCAGCAGCCCCACGGGACAGGGGGCTAGCAAGCAGTACTTC. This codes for CASSPTGQGASKQYF.

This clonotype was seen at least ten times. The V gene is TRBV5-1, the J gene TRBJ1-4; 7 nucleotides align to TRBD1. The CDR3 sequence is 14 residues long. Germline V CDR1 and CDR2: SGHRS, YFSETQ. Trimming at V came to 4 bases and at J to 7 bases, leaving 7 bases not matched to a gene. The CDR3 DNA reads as TGCGCCAGCAGCCCAGGGGGTAGAGGTGAAAAACTGTTTTTT. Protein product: CASSPGGRGEKLFF.

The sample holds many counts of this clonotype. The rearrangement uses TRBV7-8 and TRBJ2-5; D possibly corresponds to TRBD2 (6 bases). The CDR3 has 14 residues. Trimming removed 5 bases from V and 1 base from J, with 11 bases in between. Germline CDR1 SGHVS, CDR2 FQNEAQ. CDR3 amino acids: CASSRLGRQETQYF. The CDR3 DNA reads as TGTGCCAGCAGCAGACTAGGACGCCAAGAGACCCAGTACTTC.

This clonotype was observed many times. This chain's CDR3 is CASSLQGAYSGNTIYF. Here the CDR3 DNA reads TGTGCCAGCAGTCTACAGGGGGCCTACTCTGGAAACACCATATATTTT. The chain recombines TRBV12-3 or TRBV12-4 with TRBJ1-3; TRBD1 aligns across 9 bases. The CDR3 consists of 16 residues. Unmatched junction bases numbered 5, after V lost 5 bases and J lost 0 bases.

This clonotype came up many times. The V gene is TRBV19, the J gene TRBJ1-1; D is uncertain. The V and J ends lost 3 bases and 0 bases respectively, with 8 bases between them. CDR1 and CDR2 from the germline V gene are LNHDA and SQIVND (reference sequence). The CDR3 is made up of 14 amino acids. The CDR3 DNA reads TGTGCCAGTAGTATTCAGGCGTTGAACACTGAAGCTTTCTTT. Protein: CASSIQALNTEAFF.

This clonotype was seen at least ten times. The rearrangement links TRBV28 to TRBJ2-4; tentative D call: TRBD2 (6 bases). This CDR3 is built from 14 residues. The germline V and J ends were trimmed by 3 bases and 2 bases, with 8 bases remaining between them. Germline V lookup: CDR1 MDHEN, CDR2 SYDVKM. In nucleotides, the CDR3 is TGTGCCAGCAGTTTGGAGGGGACCAAAAACATTCAGTACTTC. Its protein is CASSLEGTKNIQYF.

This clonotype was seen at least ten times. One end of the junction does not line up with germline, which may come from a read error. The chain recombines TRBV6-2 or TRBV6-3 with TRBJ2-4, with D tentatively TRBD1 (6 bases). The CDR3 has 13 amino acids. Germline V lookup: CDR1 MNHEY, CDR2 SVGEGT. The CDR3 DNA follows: TGTGCCAGCAGTTACTCAGCCGGCGGACAGCCCCTCTTC. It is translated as CASSYSAGGQPLF.

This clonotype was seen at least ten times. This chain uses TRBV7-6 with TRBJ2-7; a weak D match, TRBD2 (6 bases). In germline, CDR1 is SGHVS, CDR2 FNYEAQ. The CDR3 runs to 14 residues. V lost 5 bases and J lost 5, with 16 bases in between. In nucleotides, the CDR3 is TGTGCCAGCAGCCACACGGGAGTTTTCGACGAGCAGTACTTC. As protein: CASSHTGVFDEQYF.

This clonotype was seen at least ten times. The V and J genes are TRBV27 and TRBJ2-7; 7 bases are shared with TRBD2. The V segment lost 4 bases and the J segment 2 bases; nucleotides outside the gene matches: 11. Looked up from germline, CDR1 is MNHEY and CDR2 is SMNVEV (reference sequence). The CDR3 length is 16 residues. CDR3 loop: CASSSLGGGETYEQYF. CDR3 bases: TGTGCCAGCAGTTCTCTCGGGGGAGGGGAAACCTACGAGCAGTACTTC.

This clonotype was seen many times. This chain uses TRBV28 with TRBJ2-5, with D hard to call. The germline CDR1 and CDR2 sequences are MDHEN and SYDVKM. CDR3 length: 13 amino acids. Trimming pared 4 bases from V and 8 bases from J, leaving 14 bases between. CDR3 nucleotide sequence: TGTGCCAGCAGTTCCGCCCCCGAAGGAACCCAGTACTTC. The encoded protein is CASSSAPEGTQYF. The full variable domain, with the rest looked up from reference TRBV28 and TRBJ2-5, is DVKVTQSSRYLVKRTGEKVFLECVQDMDHENMFWYRQDPGLGLRLIYFSYDVKMKEKGDIPEGYSVSREKKERFSLILESASTNQTSMYLCASSSAPEGTQYFGPGTRLLVL.

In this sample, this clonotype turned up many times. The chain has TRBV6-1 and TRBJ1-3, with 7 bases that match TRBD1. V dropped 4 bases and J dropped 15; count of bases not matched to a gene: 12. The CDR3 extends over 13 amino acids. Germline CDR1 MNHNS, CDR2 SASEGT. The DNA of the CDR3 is TGTGCCAGCAGTGTTGGAGACAGGGCTCAATCATATTTT. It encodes CASSVGDRAQSYF.

Here the CDR3 reads CASLEKRGIGGYGYTF. As DNA, the CDR3 is TGTGCCAGCCTAGAAAAAAGGGGTATAGGAGGCTATGGCTACACCTTC. This chain connects TRBV6-1 to TRBJ1-2; possible D gene TRBD1, 5 bases. Germline loops: CDR1 MNHNS, CDR2 SASEGT. This CDR3 has 16 residues. V shed 8 bases and J shed 4 bases, with 23 bases lying between them.